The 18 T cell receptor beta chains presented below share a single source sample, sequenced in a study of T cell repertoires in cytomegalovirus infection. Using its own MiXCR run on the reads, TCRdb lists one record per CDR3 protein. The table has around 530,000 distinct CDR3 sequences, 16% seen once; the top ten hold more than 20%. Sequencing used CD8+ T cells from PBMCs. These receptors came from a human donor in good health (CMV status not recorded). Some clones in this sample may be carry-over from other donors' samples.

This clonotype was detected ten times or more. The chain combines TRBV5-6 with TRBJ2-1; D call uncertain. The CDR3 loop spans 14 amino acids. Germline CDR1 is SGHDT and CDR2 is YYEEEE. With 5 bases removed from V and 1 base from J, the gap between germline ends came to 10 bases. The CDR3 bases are TGTGCCAGCAGGGGCATTCCTTCCTACAATGAGCAGTTCTTC. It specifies CASRGIPSYNEQFF.

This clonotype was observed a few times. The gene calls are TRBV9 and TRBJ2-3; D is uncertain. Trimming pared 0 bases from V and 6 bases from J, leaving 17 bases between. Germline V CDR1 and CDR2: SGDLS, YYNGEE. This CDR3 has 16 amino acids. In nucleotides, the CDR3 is TGTGCCAGCAGCGTAGTGTACGGACCCCAAGGGGATACGCAGTATTTT. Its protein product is CASSVVYGPQGDTQYF.

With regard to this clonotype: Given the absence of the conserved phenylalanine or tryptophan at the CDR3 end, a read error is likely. CDR3 sequence reads: CASSLDYNEQFL. CDR3 sequence (DNA): TGTGCCAGCAGTTTAGACTACAATGAGCAGTTCTTA. The chain joins TRBV27 to TRBJ2-1; the D is unclear. CDR1 and CDR2 (germline): MNHEY, SMNVEV (reference sequence). The CDR3 runs 12 residues. V lost 2 bases and J lost 3, with 2 bases in between.

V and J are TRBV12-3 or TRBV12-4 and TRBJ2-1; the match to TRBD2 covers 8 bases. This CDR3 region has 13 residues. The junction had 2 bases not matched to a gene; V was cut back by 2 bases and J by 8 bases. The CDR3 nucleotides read TGTGCCAGCAGTTTACTTAGCGGGGATGAGCAGTTCTTC. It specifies CASSLLSGDEQFF.

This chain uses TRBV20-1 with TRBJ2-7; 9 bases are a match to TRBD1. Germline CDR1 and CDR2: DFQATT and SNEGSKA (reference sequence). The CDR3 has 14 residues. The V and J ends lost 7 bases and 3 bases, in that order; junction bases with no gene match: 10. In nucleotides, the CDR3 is TGCAGTGGATGGGAAACAGGGGGCTTCTACGAGCAGTACTTC. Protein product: CSGWETGGFYEQYF.

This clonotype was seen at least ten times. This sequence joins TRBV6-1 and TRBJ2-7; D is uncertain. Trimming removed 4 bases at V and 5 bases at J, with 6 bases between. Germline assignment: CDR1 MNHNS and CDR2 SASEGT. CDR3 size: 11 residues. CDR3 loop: CASSAQHEQYF. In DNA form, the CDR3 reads TGTGCCAGCAGTGCCCAACACGAGCAGTACTTC.

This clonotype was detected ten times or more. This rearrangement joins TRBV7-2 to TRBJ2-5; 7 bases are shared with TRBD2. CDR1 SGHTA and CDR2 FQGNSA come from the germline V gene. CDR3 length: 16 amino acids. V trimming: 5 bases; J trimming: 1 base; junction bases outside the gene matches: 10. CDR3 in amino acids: CASSPGGSGFQETQYF. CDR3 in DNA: TGTGCCAGCAGCCCCGGGGGTAGCGGGTTCCAAGAGACCCAGTACTTC.

The CDR3 nucleotides read TGTGCCAGCAGCCCCGATGCCAGGTGGGGCAATCAGCCCCAGCATTTT. Its translation: CASSPDARWGNQPQHF. J is TRBJ1-5 and V is TRBV3-1, with unresolved D. Trimming pared 4 bases from V and 2 bases from J, leaving 15 bases between. The CDR3 sequence is 16 residues long. Germline V CDR1 and CDR2: LGHDT, YNNKEL (reference sequence).

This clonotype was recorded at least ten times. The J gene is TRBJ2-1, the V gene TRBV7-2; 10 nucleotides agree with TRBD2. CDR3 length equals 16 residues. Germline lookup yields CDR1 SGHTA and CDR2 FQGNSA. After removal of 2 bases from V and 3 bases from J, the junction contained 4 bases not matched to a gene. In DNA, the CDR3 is TGTGCCAGCAGCTTATTCGGACTAGCGGACTACAATGAGCAGTTCTTC. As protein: CASSLFGLADYNEQFF.

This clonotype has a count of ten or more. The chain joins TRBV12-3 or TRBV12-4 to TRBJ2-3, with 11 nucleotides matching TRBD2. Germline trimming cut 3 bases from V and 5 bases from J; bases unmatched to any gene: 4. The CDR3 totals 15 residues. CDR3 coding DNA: TGTGCCAGCAGTTTTAGCGGGAGGGCTGGAGATACGCAGTATTTT. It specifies CASSFSGRAGDTQYF.

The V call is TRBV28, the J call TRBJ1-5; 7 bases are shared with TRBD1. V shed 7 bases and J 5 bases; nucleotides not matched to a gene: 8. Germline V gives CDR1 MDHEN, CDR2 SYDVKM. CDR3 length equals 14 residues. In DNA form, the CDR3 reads TGTGCCAGCAACGAACAGGGGTCCTATCAGCCCCAGCATTTT. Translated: CASNEQGSYQPQHF.

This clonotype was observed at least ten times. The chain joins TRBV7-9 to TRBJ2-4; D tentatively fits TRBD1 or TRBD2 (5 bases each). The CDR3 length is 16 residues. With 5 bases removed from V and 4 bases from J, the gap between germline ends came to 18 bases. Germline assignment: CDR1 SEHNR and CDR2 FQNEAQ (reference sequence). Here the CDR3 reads CASSPRPQGEKNIQYF. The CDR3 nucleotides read TGTGCCAGCAGCCCTAGGCCTCAGGGAGAGAAAAACATTCAGTACTTC.

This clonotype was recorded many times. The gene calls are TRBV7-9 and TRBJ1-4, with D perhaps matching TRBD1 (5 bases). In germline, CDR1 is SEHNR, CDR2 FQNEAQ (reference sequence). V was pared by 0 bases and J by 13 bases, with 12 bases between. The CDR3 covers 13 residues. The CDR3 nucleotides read TGTGCCAGCAGCTTAGCGTCGGGGGGAAGACTGTTTTTT. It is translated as CASSLASGGRLFF.

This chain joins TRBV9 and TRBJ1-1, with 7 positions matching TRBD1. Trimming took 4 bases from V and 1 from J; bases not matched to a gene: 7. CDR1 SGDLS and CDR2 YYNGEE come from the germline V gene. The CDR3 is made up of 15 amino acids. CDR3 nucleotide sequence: TGTGCCAGCAGCCCTACCACAGGGGAGAACACTGAAGCTTTCTTT. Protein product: CASSPTTGENTEAFF.

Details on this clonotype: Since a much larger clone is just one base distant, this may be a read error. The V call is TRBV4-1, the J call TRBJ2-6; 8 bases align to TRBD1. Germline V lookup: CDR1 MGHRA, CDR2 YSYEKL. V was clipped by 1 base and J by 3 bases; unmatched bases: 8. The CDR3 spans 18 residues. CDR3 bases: TGCGCCAGCAGCCAAGCGAGCACAGGGGGTGGTGGGGCCAACGTCCTGACTTTC. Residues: CASSQASTGGGGANVLTF.

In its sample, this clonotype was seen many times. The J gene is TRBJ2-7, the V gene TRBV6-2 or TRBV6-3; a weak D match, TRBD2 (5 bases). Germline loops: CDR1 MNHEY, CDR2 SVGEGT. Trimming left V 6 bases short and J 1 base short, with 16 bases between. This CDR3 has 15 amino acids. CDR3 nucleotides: TGTGCCAGCAGCCGGACCCCGAGGGTTTCCTACGAGCAGTACTTC. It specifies CASSRTPRVSYEQYF.

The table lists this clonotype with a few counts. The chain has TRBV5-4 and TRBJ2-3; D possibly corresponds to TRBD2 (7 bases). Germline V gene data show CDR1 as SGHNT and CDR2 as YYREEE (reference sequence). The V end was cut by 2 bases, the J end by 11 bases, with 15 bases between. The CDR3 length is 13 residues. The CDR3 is CASSLNRGAMQYF. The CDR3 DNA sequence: TGTGCCAGCAGCTTAAACCGGGGGGCAATGCAGTATTTT.

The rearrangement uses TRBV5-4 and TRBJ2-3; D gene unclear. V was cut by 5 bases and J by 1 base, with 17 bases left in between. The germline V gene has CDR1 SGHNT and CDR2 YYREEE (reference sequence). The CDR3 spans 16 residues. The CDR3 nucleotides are TGTGCCAGCAGTTCCAGACTCGATGCGGGCACAGATACGCAGTATTTT. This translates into CASSSRLDAGTDTQYF.